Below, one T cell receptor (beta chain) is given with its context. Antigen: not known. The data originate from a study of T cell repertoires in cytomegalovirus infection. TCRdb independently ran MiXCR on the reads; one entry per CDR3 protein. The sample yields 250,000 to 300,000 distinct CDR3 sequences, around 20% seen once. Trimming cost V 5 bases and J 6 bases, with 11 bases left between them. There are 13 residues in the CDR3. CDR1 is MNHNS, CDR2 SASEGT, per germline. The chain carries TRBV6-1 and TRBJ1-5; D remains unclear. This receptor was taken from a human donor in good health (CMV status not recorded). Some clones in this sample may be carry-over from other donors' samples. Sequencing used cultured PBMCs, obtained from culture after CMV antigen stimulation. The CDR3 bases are TGTGCCAGCAGTTATGGCGGGGTTCAGCCCCAGCATTTT. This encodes CASSYGGVQPQHF.